This TCR beta chain was recorded in a study of tumour-infiltrating T cells in Burkitt lymphoma. By proportion, this clone is large (0.1 to 1%). The same CDR3 is also encoded by other DNA sequences in this sample. This table comes from immunoSEQ multiplex PCR, and its TCRdb copy is limited to in-frame clones, with some not included. The repertoire holds fewer than 3,000 clones, with approximately 25% as singletons. The CDR3 loop spans 14 amino acids. Trimming stripped 3 bases from V and 4 bases from J, with 11 bases between. CDR1 and CDR2 from the germline V gene are SEHNR and FQNEAQ (reference sequence).

Sequenced: tumor tissue from a relapse. The source is a human donor with relapsed Burkitt lymphoma. Some clones in this sample may be carry-over from other donors' samples. The V gene is TRBV7-9, the J gene TRBJ2-3, with D perhaps TRBD2 (7 bases). CDR3 in amino acids: CASSLRGPADTQYF. The CDR3 DNA reads as TGTGCCAGCAGCTTGCGGGGGCCGGCAGATACGCAGTATTTT.